This T cell receptor beta chain was observed in a study of T cells after posttransplantation cyclophosphamide. Study conclusions and caveats: After PTCy, TRB diversity resembled that of CNI/methotrexate controls.

Cells defined as naive were viable CD3+CD4+ or CD3+CD8+ and CCR7+CD45RA+CD45RO-CD95-CD27+CD28+. Peripheral blood was collected from the related graft donor on the marrow donation day. For this clone: Its antigen is unknown.

CDR3 length equals 14 residues. Trimming cost V 8 bases and J 2 bases, with 16 bases left between them. Germline V gene data show CDR1 as SQVTM and CDR2 as ANQGSEA. Repertoires were generated with immunoSEQ multiplex PCR, while TCRdb's copy carries only in-frame clones and drops some. The repertoire holds more than 30,000 clones, with 75% to 95% as singletons. Sequencing was carried out using naive CD4+ T cells sorted from PBMCs. This receptor was identified in a woman in her sixties or seventies in good health, CMV-negative, and a related stem cell transplant donor. The chain combines TRBV29-1 with TRBJ2-1, with D maybe TRBD1 (5 bases). The CDR3 is CSPKTVNPYNEQFF. CDR3 sequence (DNA): TGCAGCCCAAAGACAGTAAACCCCTACAATGAGCAGTTCTTC.